The rows below give T cell receptor beta chains drawn from one sample of a study of CD8 T cells in Susac syndrome. Via MiXCR, TCRdb re-called the immunoSEQ multiplex PCR reads, giving one row per CDR3 protein. Of about 130,000 distinct CDR3 sequences in the sample, over 90% were seen once. Sequencing used CD8+ T cells from PBMCs. The receptors stem from a human donor with Susac syndrome. CDR3s include the opening cysteine and the closing phenylalanine or tryptophan. D genes are given only for firm matches. The size entry is marked missing in some rows and otherwise reads once, few, many or a size class.

>15|NA|TRBJ1-1|NA|TRBV20-1
TGCAGTGCCCTAAACTACCCCTGGAGAAACACTGAAGCTTTCTTT
CSALNYPWRNTEAFF
>14|NA|TRBJ2-1|once|TRBV27
TGTGCCAGCAGTTTTAACACGGACTCGGTGGAGCAGTTCTTC
CASSFNTDSVEQFF
>15|NA|TRBJ2-7|NA|TRBV12-3/TRBV12-4
TGTGCCAGCAGTTTTAGCCCCTCAGGTAGCTACGAGCAGTACTTC
CASSFSPSGSYEQYF
>15|TRBD2|TRBJ2-1|NA|TRBV29-1
TGCAGCGTTTTTGGTAGCGGGAGGACCTACAATGAGCAGTTCTTC
CSVFGSGRTYNEQFF
>16|NA|TRBJ2-2|once|TRBV7-9
TGTGCCAGCAGACCCGCTGGGGGCACCATCACCGGGGAGCTGTTTTTT
CASRPAGGTITGELFF
>17|NA|TRBJ2-7|NA|TRBV19
TGTGCCAGTAGTATGGGATCAAGCGGGTTGAGCTCCTACGAGCAGTACTTC
CASSMGSSGLSSYEQYF
>16|NA|TRBJ2-5|NA|TRBV9
TGTGCCAGCAGCGTAGAGGGGGGTGGGGCGGCGGAGACCCAGTACTTC
CASSVEGGGAAETQYF
>15|NA|TRBJ2-7|NA|TRBV4-1
TGCGCCAGCAGCTACATTTACGGGGGATTCGACGAGCAGTACTTC
CASSYIYGGFDEQYF
>14|NA|TRBJ2-3|NA|TRBV6-5
TGTGCCAGCAGTTACTCGGCTACCCCAGATACGCAGTATTTT
CASSYSATPDTQYF
>16|TRBD2|TRBJ2-7|NA|TRBV29-1
TGCAGCGTTGAATTAATGGCTAGCGGGAGGCCCGGGGAGCAGTACTTC
CSVELMASGRPGEQYF
>16|TRBD2|TRBJ2-3|NA|TRBV7-3
TGTGCCAGCAGCTTAGGTAGCGGGCCTCCGACAGATACGCAGTATTTT
CASSLGSGPPTDTQYF
>14|NA|TRBJ2-7|once|TRBV6-1
TGTGCCAGCAGTGAAGCGCAAAGGTACTACGAGCAGTACTTC
CASSEAQRYYEQYF
>14|TRBD1|TRBJ2-3|NA|TRBV9
TGTGCCAGCAGCACAGACAGGGCAACAGATACGCAGTATTTT
CASSTDRATDTQYF
>13|NA|TRBJ2-3|NA|TRBV2
TGTGCCAGCTTTACTAGGGGCACAGATACGCAGTATTTT
CASFTRGTDTQYF
>13|TRBD2|TRBJ2-5|few|TRBV20-1
TGCAGTGCTAGTCCAGCGGGAGTAGAGACCCAGTACTTC
CSASPAGVETQYF
>14|NA|TRBJ2-1|NA|TRBV27
TGTGCCAGCAGTTTATGGATAGGACACAATGAGCAGTTCTTC
CASSLWIGHNEQFF
>13|NA|TRBJ2-3|NA|TRBV6-6
TGTGCCAGTCTAACAGGGTTCGCAGATACGCAGTATTTT
CASLTGFADTQYF
>17|TRBD2|TRBJ2-3|NA|TRBV6-2/TRBV6-3
TGTGCCAGCAGTTACTCCCTAACTAGCGGGAGCACAGATACGCAGTATTTT
CASSYSLTSGSTDTQYF
>17|TRBD1|TRBJ1-5|NA|TRBV15
TGTGCCACCAGCAGAGGCCTGGGACAGGGAGTTAATCAGCCCCAGCATTTT
CATSRGLGQGVNQPQHF
>13|NA|TRBJ1-2|NA|TRBV12-3/TRBV12-4
TGTGCCAGCAGTTTAGGGGTTAACTATGGCTACACCTTC
CASSLGVNYGYTF
>15|NA|TRBJ1-5|once|TRBV10-3
TGTGCCATCAGTGGGGGGACTCCCCCTAATCAGCCCCAGCATTTT
CAISGGTPPNQPQHF
>13|NA|TRBJ2-1|NA|TRBV24-1
TGTGCCACCAGTGATCTCCTAGCCGATGAGCAGTTCTTC
CATSDLLADEQFF
>12|NA|TRBJ2-1|NA|TRBV30
TGTGCCTGGAGTTTGTCTACGGATGAGCAGTTCTTC
CAWSLSTDEQFF
>12|NA|TRBJ1-1|NA|TRBV20-1
TGCAGTGCTAGAGACAGGGGCACTGAAGCTTTCTTT
CSARDRGTEAFF
>11|TRBD1|TRBJ2-1|NA|TRBV29-1
TGCAGCGTTGAAGGAGGGACAGGCCAGTTCTTC
CSVEGGTGQFF
>16|NA|TRBJ1-1|NA|TRBV9
TGTGCCAGCAGCCCCGGTGGTGGGACCGCGAACACTGAAGCTTTCTTT
CASSPGGGTANTEAFF
>16|NA|TRBJ1-5|NA|TRBV4-1
TGCGCCAGCAGCCAGTGGGCTACAGGGAGCAATCAGCCCCAGCATTTT
CASSQWATGSNQPQHF
>18|TRBD2|TRBJ2-3|NA|TRBV2
TGTGCCAGCAGTCTAGCGGGAGGACAACAAATTAGCACAGATACGCAGTATTTT
CASSLAGGQQISTDTQYF
>14|NA|TRBJ1-1|NA|TRBV27
TGTGCCAGCAGTTTAGGTGCGGGAGACACTGAAGCTTTCTTT
CASSLGAGDTEAFF
>17|TRBD1|TRBJ1-4|NA|TRBV15
TGTGCCACCAGCAGAGATCCGGACAGGGCGGGTAATGAAAAACTGTTTTTT
CATSRDPDRAGNEKLFF
>14|NA|TRBJ2-5|NA|TRBV21-1
TGTGCCAGCAGTCAAAGGGCAGGGCAAGAGACCCAGTACTTC
CASSQRAGQETQYF
>13|NA|TRBJ2-1|once|TRBV9
TGTGCCAGCAGCTCTGGTGCACCCAATGAGCAGTTCTTC
CASSSGAPNEQFF
>14|NA|TRBJ2-1|NA|TRBV20-1
TGCAGTCTTGGGCCCGGGAGTTCCTACAATGAGCAGTTCTTC
CSLGPGSSYNEQFF
>15|TRBD1|TRBJ2-7|NA|TRBV5-1
TGCGCCAGCAGCTTGTTAATGGGACAGCGGTACGAGCAGTACTTC
CASSLLMGQRYEQYF
>15|NA|TRBJ2-6|NA|TRBV6-2/TRBV6-3
TGTGCCAGCAGTTCGAAAGAATTTGGGGCCAACGTCCTGACTTTC
CASSSKEFGANVLTF
>11|NA|TRBJ1-1|NA|TRBV30
TGTGCCTGGGACCTGGGGGGGGACGCTTTCTTT
CAWDLGGDAFF
>18|TRBD2|TRBJ2-2|NA|TRBV4-1
TGCGCCAGCAGCCAAGACTTAACGGGACTAGCGGGAGCCGGGGAGCTGTTTTTT
CASSQDLTGLAGAGELFF
>13|NA|TRBJ1-2|NA|TRBV9
TGTGCCAGCAGCGTAGGAGGGGACTATGGCTACACCTTC
CASSVGGDYGYTF
>15|NA|TRBJ2-3|NA|TRBV29-1
TGCAGCGTTGAAGAAGAGGGGGGGGAGGGGGATACGCAGTATTTT
CSVEEEGGEGDTQYF
>13|TRBD2|TRBJ2-1|NA|TRBV27
TGTGCCAGCAGTTGGACTAGCGACAATGAGCAGTTCTTC
CASSWTSDNEQFF
>14|NA|TRBJ2-3|NA|TRBV9
TGTGCCAGCAGCGTAGCACCCGTAACAGATACGCAGTATTTT
CASSVAPVTDTQYF
>15|NA|TRBJ2-4|NA|TRBV6-1
TGTGCCAGCAGCCCCGGTAACGGAGTCGGAAACATTCAGTACTTC
CASSPGNGVGNIQYF
>16|TRBD2|TRBJ2-1|NA|TRBV18
TGTGCCAGCACCGACCCTAGCGGGAGGCAGGAGAATGAGCAGTTCTTC
CASTDPSGRQENEQFF
>15|TRBD1|TRBJ1-4|NA|TRBV7-6
TGTGCCAGCAGCTTACGGACAGGCTCTAATGAAAAACTGTTTTTT
CASSLRTGSNEKLFF
>14|TRBD1|TRBJ1-2|NA|TRBV5-1
TGCGCCAGCAGCCTCCGACAGGGTGGGGATGGCTACACCTTC
CASSLRQGGDGYTF
>14|NA|TRBJ1-1|NA|TRBV12-3/TRBV12-4
TGTGCCAGCAGTGCCGGACACTTGGGGACTGAAGCTTTCTTT
CASSAGHLGTEAFF
>17|NA|TRBJ2-1|NA|TRBV7-6
TGTGCCAGCAGCTTATATCTAGCGACACTTTCCTACAATGAGCAGTTCTTC
CASSLYLATLSYNEQFF
>14|TRBD2|TRBJ2-1|NA|TRBV6-1
TGTGCCAGCAGTACGGGAGCGGGAGACTCTGAGCAGTTCTTC
CASSTGAGDSEQFF
>13|NA|TRBJ1-4|NA|TRBV6-5
TGTGCCAGCAGTCTGGACGCCCCGGGCGAACTGTTTTTT
CASSLDAPGELFF
>16|TRBD1|TRBJ1-2|NA|TRBV6-2/TRBV6-3
TGTGCCAGCAGTTACGTCTGGGACAGGGGCCACTATGGCTACACCTTC
CASSYVWDRGHYGYTF
>17|NA|TRBJ2-3|once|TRBV11-2
TGTGCCAGCAGCTCGCAGGAAGACAGGTTGAGCACAGATACGCAGTATTTT
CASSSQEDRLSTDTQYF
>12|TRBD1|TRBJ2-7|NA|TRBV30
TGTGCCTGGAGTAGGACAGGGGGCGAGCAGTACTTC
CAWSRTGGEQYF
>15|TRBD1|TRBJ2-3|NA|TRBV11-2
TGTGCCAGCAACCAAGACAGGGGGGGCACAGATACGCAGTATTTT
CASNQDRGGTDTQYF
>14|NA|TRBJ2-1|NA|TRBV30
TGTGCCTGGGGGGACGGATCGACCTACAATGAGCAGTTCTTC
CAWGDGSTYNEQFF
>12|NA|TRBJ2-7|NA|TRBV28
TGTGCCAGCATCTCCAGGAGGGACGAGCAGTACTTC
CASISRRDEQYF
>16|NA|TRBJ2-2|NA|TRBV14
TGTGCCAGCAGCCCGGAGGGGGGAGCGAACACCGGGGAGCTGTTTTTT
CASSPEGGANTGELFF
>15|NA|TRBJ1-1|NA|TRBV4-1
TGCGCCAGCAGCCAAGATGGGGGCACTTACACTGAAGCTTTCTTT
CASSQDGGTYTEAFF
>14|TRBD2|TRBJ2-1|NA|TRBV12-3/TRBV12-4
TGTGCCAGCAGTTATCTAGCGGGAGGCCGTGAGCAGTTCTTC
CASSYLAGGREQFF
>18|TRBD2|TRBJ2-1|NA|TRBV6-1
TGTGCCAGCGAAGGGACGGACCTAGCGGGAGGGTCCTACAATGAGCAGTTCTTC
CASEGTDLAGGSYNEQFF